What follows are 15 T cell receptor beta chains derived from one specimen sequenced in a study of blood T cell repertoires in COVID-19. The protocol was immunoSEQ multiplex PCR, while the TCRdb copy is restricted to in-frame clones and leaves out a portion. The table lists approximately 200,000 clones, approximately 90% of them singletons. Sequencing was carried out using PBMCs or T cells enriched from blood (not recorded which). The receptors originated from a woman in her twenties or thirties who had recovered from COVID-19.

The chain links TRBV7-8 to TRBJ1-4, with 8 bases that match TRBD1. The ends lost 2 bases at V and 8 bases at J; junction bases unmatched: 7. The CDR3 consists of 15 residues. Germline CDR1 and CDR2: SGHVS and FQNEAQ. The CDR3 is CASSLRGQGDEKLFF. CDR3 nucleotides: TGTGCCAGCAGCTTACGCGGACAGGGCGACGAAAAACTGTTTTTT. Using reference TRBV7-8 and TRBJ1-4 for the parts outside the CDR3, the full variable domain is GAGVSQSPRYKVAKRGQDVALRCDPISGHVSLFWYQQALGQGPEFLTYFQNEAQLDKSGLPSDRFFAERPEGSVSTLKIQRTQQEDSAVYLCASSLRGQGDEKLFFGSGTQLSVL.

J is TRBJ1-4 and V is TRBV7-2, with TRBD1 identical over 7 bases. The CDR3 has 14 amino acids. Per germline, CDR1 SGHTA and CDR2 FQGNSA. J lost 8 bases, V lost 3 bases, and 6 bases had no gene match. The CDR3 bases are TGTGCCAGCAGCTTTGACAGGGAAGGAGAAAAACTGTTTTTT. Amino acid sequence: CASSFDREGEKLFF.

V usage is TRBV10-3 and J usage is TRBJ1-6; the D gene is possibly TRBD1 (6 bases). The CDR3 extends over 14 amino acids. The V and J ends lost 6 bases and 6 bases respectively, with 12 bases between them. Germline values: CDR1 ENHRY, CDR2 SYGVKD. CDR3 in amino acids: CAIRNRASNSPLHF. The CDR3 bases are TGTGCCATCAGGAACAGGGCGAGTAATTCACCCCTCCACTTT.

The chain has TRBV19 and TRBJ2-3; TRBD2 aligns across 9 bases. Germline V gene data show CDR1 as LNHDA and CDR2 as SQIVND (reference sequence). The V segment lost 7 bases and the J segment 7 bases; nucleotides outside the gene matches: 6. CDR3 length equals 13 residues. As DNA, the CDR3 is TGTGCCAGTACGAATAGCGGGAGAAATACGCAGTATTTT. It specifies CASTNSGRNTQYF.

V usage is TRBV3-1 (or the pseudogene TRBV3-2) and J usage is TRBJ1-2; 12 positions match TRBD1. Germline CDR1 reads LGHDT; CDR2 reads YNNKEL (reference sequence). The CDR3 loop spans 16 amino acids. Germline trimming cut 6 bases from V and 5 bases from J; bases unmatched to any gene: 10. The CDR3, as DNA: TGTGCCAGCAGAAGATCGGGACAGGGGGCAAGGTATGGCTACACCTTC. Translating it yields CASRRSGQGARYGYTF.

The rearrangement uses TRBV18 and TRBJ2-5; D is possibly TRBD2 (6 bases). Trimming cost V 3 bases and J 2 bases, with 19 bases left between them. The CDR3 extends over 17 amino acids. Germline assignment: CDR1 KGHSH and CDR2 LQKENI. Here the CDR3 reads CASSPGVGGPKQETQYF. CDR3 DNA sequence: TGTGCCAGCTCACCTGGGGTGGGAGGACCAAAACAAGAGACCCAGTACTTC.

This CDR3 is CASSFLLGGQGLYGYTF. The CDR3 DNA follows: TGTGCCAGCAGCTTCCTACTTGGGGGACAGGGACTCTATGGCTACACCTTC. This chain uses TRBV5-6 with TRBJ1-2; 9 bases are shared with TRBD1. CDR3 size: 17 residues. The V gene end was trimmed by 2 bases and the J gene end by 4 bases; junction bases not matched to a gene: 12. CDR1 is SGHDT and CDR2 is YYEEEE in the germline V gene.

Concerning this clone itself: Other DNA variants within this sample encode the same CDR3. The CDR3 is CSVGGGSYEQYF. The CDR3 nucleotides read TGCAGCGTCGGGGGGGGAAGCTACGAGCAGTACTTC. The chain uses TRBV29-1 and TRBJ2-7, with 8 nucleotides matching TRBD2. The junction had 4 bases not matched to a gene; V was cut back by 6 bases and J by 3 bases. The germline CDR1 and CDR2 sequences are SQVTM and ANQGSEA. There are 12 residues in the CDR3.

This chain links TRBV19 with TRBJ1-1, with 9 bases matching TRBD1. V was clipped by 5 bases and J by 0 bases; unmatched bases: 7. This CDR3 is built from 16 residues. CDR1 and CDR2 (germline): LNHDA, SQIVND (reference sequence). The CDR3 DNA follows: TGTGCCAGTAGTTTGGGACAGGGAGTGGTGAACACTGAAGCTTTCTTT. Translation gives CASSLGQGVVNTEAFF.

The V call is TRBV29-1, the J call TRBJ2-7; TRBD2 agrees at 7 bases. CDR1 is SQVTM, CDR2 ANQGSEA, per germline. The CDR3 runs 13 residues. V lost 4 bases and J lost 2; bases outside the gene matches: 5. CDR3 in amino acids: CSVAGTMTYEQYF. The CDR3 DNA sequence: TGCAGCGTTGCCGGGACTATGACCTACGAGCAGTACTTC.

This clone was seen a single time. For the CDR3, the DNA is TGTGCCAGCAGTTTCAACCGACTAGCACTCGAGCAGTACTTC. Translation gives CASSFNRLALEQYF. The V call is TRBV6-5, the J call TRBJ2-7, with 7 bases matching TRBD2. The CDR3 is 14 amino acids. Germline trimming cut 4 bases from V and 6 bases from J; bases unmatched to any gene: 9. Per the germline V gene, CDR1 is MNHEY and CDR2 is SVGAGI.

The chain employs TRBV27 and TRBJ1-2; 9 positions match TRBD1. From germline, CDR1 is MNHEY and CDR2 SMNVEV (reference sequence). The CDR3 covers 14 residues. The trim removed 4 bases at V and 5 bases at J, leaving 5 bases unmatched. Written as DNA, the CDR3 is TGTGCCAGCAGTTCGGGACAGGGTGGTTATGGCTACACCTTC. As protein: CASSSGQGGYGYTF.

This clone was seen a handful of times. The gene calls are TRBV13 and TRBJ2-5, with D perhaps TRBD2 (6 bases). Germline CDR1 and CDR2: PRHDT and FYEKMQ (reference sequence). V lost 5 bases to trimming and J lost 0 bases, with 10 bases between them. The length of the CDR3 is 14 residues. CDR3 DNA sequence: TGTGCCAGCAGCACCCTAGCGTACCAAGAGACCCAGTACTTC. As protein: CASSTLAYQETQYF.

CDR3 DNA sequence: TGCGCCAGCAGCTTGGGGGCTAGCGGCCAAGAGACCCAGTACTTC. Its translation is CASSLGASGQETQYF. The chain recombines TRBV5-1 with TRBJ2-5, with TRBD2 matching 7 bases. The CDR3 runs 15 residues. CDR1 is SGHRS, CDR2 YFSETQ, per germline. The V segment lost 0 bases and the J segment 1 base; nucleotides outside the gene matches: 3.

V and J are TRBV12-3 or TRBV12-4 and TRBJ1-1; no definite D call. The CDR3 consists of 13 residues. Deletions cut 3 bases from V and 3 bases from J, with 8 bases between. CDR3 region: CASSLRADTEAFF. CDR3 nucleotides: TGTGCCAGCAGTTTGAGGGCAGACACTGAAGCTTTCTTT.